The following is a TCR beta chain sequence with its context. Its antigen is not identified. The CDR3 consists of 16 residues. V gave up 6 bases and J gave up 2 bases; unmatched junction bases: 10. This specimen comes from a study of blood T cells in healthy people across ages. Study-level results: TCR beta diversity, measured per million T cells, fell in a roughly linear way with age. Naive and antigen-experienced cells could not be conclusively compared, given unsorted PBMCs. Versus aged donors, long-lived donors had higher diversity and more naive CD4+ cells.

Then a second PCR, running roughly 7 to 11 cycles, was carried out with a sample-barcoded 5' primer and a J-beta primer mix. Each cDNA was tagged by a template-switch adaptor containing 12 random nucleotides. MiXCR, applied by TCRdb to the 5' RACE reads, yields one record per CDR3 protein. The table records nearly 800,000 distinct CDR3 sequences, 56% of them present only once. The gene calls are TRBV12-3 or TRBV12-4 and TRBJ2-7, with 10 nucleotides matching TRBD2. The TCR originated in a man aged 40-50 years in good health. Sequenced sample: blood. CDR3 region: CASSQVSGRITYEQYF. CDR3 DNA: TGTGCCAGCAGCCAAGTTAGCGGGAGGATTACCTACGAGCAGTACTTC.